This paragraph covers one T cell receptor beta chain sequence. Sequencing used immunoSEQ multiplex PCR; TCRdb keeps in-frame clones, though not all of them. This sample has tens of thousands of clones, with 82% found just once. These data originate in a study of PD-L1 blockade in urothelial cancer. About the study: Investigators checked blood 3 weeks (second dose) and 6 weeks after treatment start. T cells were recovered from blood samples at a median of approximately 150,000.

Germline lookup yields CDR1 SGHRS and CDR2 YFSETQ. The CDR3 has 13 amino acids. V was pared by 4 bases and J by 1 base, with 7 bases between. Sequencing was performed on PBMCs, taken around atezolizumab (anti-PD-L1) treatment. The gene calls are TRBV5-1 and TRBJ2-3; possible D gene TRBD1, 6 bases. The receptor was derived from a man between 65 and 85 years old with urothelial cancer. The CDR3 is CASSRQGTDTQYF. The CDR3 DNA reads TGCGCCAGCAGCCGACAGGGCACAGATACGCAGTATTTT. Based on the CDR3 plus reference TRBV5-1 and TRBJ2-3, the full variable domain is KAGVTQTPRYLIKTRGQQVTLSCSPISGHRSVSWYQQTPGQGLQFLFEYFSETQRNKGNFPGRFSGRQFSNSRSEMNVSTLELGDSALYLCASSRQGTDTQYFGPGTRLTVL.